Included here is one TCR beta chain sequence, with context. Its antigen remains unknown. A much larger clone is a single base away; this may be a read error. After constant-region reverse-primer amplification, full-length variable regions underwent semi-nested PCR with Nested Universal Primer A. Via MiXCR, TCRdb re-called the 5' RACE reads, giving one row per CDR3 protein. The data show roughly 54,000 distinct CDR3 sequences, under 20% seen once. Looked up from germline, CDR1 is SGHTA and CDR2 is FQGNSA. V lost 1 base and J 5 bases, leaving 9 bases between the germline ends. The CDR3 is 13 residues long. Study-wide results and caveats: Greatest tumor Treg TCR overlap was with tumor naive CD4+ cells.

The V gene is TRBV7-2, the J gene TRBJ2-7; D uncertain. This TCR derives from a female donor with breast cancer. Sequenced sample: naive CD4+ T cells sorted from blood. Described subset: naive CD4+ T cells, CD4+CD45RA+CD25-. This CDR3 is CASSLVSGDEQYF. In DNA form, the CDR3 reads TGTGCCAGCAGCTTAGTATCGGGCGACGAGCAGTACTTC.